The entry below describes one TCR beta chain. The data derive from a study of blood T cell repertoires in COVID-19. J gave up 6 bases and V 5 bases, and 10 bases lay outside the gene matches. The CDR3 totals 15 residues. Germline CDR1 is SEHNR and CDR2 is FQNEAQ (reference sequence). The method was immunoSEQ multiplex PCR; TCRdb's version includes in-frame clones alone and lacks a portion of them. The sample records 200,000 to 250,000 clones, over 75% being singletons. The sequenced material came from peripheral blood. The gene calls are TRBV7-9 and TRBJ1-2; 9 bases are a match to TRBD1. The source is a man aged 25 to 40 who had recovered from COVID-19. CDR3 nucleotide sequence: TGTGCCAGCAGCGCCTGGACAGGGGAGAGGAATGGCTACACCTTC. Translated: CASSAWTGERNGYTF.